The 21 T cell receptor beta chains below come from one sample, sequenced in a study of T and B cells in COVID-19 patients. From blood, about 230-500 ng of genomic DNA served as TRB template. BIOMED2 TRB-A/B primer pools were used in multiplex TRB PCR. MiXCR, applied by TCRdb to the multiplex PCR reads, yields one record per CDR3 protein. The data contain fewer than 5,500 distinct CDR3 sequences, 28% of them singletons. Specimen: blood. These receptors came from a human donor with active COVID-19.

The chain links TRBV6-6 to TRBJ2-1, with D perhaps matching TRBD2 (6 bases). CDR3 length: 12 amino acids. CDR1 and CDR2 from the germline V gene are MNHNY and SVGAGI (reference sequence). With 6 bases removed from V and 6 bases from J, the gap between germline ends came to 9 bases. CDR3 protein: CASRGGPNEQFF. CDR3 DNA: TGTGCCAGCAGGGGGGGACCCAATGAGCAGTTCTTC.

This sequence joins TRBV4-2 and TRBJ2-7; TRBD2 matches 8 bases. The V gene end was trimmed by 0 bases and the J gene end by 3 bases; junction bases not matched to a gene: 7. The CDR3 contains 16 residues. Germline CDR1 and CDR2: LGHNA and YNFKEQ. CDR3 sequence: CASSQDLTSGDYEQYF. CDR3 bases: TGTGCCAGCAGCCAAGACTTAACTAGCGGAGACTACGAGCAGTACTTC.

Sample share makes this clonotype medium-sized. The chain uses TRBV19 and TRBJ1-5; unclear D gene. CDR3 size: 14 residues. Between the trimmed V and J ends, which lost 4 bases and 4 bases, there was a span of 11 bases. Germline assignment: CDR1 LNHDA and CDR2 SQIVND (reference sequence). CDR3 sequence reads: CASSTQTGNQPQHF. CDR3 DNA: TGTGCCAGTAGTACTCAGACGGGAAATCAGCCCCAGCATTTT.

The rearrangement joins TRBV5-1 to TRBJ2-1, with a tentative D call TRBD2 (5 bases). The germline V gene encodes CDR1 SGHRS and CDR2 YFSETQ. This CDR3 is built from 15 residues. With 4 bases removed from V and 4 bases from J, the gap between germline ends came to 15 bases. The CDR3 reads CASSTASGTYNEQFF. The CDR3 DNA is TGCGCCAGCAGCACCGCCAGCGGTACTTACAATGAGCAGTTCTTC.

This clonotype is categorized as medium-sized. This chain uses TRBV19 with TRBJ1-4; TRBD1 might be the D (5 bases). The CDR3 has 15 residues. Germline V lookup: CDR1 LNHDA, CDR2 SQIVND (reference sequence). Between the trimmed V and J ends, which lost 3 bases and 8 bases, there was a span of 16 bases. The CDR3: CASSMPGDMSEKLFF. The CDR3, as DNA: TGTGCCAGTAGTATGCCGGGGGATATGAGCGAAAAACTGTTTTTT. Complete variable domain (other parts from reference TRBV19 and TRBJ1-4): DGGITQSPKYLFRKEGQNVTLSCEQNLNHDAMYWYRQDPGQGLRLIYYSQIVNDFQKGDIAEGYSVSREKKESFPLTVTSAQKNPTAFYLCASSMPGDMSEKLFFGSGTQLSVL.

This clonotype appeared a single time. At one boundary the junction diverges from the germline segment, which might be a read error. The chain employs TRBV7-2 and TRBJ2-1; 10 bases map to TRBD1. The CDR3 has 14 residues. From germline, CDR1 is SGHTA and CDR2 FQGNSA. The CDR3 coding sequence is TGTGTCAGCAGCGGACAGGGGGAATACAATGAGCAGTTCTTC. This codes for CVSSGQGEYNEQFF. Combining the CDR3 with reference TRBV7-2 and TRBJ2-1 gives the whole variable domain GAGVSQSPSNKVTEKGKDVELRCDPISGHTALYWYRQSLGQGLEFLIYFQGNSAPDKSGLPSDRFSAERTGGSVSTLTIQRTQQEDSAVYLCVSSGQGEYNEQFFGPGTRLTVL.

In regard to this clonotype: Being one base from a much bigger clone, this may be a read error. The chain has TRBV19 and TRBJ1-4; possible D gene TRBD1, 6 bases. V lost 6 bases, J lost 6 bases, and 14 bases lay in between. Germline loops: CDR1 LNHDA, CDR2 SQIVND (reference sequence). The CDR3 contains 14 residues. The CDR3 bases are TGTGCCAGTAGGTCCGCAGGGGCTGATGAAAAACTGTTTTTT. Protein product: CASRSAGADEKLFF.

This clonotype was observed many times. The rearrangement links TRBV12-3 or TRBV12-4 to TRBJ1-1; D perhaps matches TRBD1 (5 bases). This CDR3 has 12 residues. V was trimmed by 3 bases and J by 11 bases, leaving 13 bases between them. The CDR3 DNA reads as TGTGCCAGCAGTTTCGGACAAGGGATCGCTTTCTTT. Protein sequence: CASSFGQGIAFF.

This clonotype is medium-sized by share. The CDR3 is CASSSSGSYNEQFF. The DNA for the CDR3 is TGCGCCAGCAGCTCCAGCGGCTCCTACAATGAGCAGTTCTTC. The chain is built from TRBV5-1 and TRBJ2-1, with D maybe TRBD2 (5 bases). CDR1 and CDR2 (germline): SGHRS, YFSETQ. The CDR3 length is 14 residues. V dropped 3 bases and J dropped 0 bases, with 7 bases sitting between them.

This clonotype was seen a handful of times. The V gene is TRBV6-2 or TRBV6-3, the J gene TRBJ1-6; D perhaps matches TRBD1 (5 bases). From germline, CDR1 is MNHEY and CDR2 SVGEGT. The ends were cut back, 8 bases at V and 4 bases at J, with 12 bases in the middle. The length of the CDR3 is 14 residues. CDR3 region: CASARQNYNSPLHF. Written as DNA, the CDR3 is TGTGCCAGCGCCCGACAGAATTATAATTCACCCCTCCACTTT.

The CDR3 protein is CASSLGGIRGNQPQHF. CDR3 bases: TGTGCCAGCAGCTTGGGAGGGATCCGAGGGAATCAGCCCCAGCATTTT. The genes are TRBV5-6 and TRBJ1-5; D uncertain. The V end lost 0 bases, the J end lost 4 bases, and 14 bases lay between the germline ends. CDR1 is SGHDT, CDR2 YYEEEE, per germline. The CDR3 is 16 residues long.

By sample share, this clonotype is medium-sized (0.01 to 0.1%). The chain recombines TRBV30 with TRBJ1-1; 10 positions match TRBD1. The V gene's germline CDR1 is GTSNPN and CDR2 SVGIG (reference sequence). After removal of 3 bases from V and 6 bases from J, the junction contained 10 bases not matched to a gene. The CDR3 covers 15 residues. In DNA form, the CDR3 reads TGTGCCTGGAGACAAAAGGACAGGGGGAGGGCTGAAGCTTTCTTT. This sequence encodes CAWRQKDRGRAEAFF. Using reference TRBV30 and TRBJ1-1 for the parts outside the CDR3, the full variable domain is SQTIHQWPATLVQPVGSPLSLECTVEGTSNPNLYWYRQAAGRGLQLLFYSVGIGQISSEVPQNLSASRPQDRQFILSSKKLLLSDSGFYLCAWRQKDRGRAEAFFGQGTRLTVV.

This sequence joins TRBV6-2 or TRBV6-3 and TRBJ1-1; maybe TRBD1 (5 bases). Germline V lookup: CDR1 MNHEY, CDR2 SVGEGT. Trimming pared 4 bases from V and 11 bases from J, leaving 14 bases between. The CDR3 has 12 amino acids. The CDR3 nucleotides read TGTGCCAGCAGTTCTACGGGGCAGGTCGCTTTCTTT. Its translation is CASSSTGQVAFF.

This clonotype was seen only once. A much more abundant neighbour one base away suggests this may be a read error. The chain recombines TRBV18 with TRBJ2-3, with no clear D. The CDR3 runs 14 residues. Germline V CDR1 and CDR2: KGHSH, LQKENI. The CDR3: CASSRYASTDTKYF. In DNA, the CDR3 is TGTGCCAGCTCACGGTATGCCAGCACAGATACGAAGTATTTT. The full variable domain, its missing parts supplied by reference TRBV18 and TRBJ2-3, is NAGVMQNPRHLVRRRGQEARLRCSPMKGHSHVYWYRQLPEEGLKFMVYLQKENIIDESGMPKERFSAEFPKEGPSILRIQQVVRGDSAAYFCASSRYASTDTKYFGPGTRLTVL.

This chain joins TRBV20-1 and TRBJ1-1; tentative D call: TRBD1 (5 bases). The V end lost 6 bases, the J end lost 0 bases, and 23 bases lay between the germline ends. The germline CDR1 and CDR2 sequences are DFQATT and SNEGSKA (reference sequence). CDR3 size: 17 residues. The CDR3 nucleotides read TGCAGTGCCGACTCGATACAGGTGGGAGTAATGAACACTGAAGCTTTCTTT. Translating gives CSADSIQVGVMNTEAFF.

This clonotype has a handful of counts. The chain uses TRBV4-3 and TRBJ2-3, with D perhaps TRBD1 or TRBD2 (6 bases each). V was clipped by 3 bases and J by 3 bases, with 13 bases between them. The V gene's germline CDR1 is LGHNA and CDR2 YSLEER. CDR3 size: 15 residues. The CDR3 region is CASSQGGPGTDTQYF. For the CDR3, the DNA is TGCGCCAGCAGCCAGGGGGGCCCGGGAACAGATACGCAGTATTTT.

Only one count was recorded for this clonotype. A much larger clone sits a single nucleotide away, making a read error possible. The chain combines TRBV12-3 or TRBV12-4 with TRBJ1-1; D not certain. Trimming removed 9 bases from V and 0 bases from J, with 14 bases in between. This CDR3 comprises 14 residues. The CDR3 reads CARSTGVLNTEAFF. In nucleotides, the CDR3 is TGTGCCAGAAGTACCGGGGTTTTGAACACTGAAGCTTTCTTT.

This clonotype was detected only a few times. The CDR3 DNA reads as TGTGCCTGGAGTGCCGGGACAGGGATTAAGGCTTTCTTT. Amino acids: CAWSAGTGIKAFF. The V and J genes are TRBV30 and TRBJ1-1, with TRBD1 identical over 9 bases. The CDR3 has 13 amino acids. J was trimmed by 11 bases and V by 1 base; bases with no gene match: 8. Looked up from germline, CDR1 is GTSNPN and CDR2 is SVGIG (reference sequence).

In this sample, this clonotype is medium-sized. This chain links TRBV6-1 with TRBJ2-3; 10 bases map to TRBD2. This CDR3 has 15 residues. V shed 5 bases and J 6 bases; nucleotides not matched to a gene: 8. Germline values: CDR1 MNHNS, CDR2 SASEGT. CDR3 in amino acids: CASSPLAGDVDTQYF. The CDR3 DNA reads TGTGCCAGCAGTCCCCTAGCGGGAGACGTGGATACGCAGTATTTT.

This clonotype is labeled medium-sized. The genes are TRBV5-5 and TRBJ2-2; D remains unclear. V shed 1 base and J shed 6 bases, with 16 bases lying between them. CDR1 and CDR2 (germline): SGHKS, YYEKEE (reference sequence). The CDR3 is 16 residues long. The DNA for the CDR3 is TGTGCCAGCAGCTTGACCTATTTGAGAGGTCCCGGGGAGCTGTTTTTT. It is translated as CASSLTYLRGPGELFF.

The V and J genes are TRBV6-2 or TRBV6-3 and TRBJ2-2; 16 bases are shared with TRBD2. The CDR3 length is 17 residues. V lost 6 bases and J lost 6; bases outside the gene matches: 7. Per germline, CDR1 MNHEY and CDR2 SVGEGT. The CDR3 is CASRKIGTSGRAGELFF. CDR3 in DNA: TGTGCCAGCAGGAAAATAGGGACTAGCGGGAGGGCCGGGGAGCTGTTTTTT.